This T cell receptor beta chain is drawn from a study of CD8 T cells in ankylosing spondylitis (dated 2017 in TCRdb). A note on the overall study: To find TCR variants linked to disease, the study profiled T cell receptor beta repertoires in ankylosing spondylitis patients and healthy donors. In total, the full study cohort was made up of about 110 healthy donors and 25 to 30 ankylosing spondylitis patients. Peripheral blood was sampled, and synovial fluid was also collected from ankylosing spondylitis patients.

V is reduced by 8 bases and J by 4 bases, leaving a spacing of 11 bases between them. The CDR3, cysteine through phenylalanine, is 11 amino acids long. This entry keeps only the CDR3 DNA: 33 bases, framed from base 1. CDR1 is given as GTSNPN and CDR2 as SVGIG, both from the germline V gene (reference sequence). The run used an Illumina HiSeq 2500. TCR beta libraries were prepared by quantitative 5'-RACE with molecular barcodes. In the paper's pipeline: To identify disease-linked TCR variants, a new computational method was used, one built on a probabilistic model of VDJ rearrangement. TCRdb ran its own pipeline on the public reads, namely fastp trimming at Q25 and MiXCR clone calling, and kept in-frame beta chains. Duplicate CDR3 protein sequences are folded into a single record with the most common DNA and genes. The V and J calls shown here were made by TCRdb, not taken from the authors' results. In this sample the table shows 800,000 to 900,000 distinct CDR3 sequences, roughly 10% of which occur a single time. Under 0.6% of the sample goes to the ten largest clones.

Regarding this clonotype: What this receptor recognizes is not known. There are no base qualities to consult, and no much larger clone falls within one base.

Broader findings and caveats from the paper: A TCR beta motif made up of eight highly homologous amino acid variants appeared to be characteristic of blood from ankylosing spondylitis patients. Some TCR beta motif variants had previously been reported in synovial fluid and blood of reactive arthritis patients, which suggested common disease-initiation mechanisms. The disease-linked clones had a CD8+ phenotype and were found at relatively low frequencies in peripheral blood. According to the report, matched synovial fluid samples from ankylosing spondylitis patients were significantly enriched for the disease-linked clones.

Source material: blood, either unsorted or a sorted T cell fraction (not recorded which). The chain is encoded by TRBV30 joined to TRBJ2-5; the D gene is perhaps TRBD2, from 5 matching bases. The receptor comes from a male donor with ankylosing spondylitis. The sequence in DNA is TGTGCCCGGGGAGAATTAGAGACCCAGTACTTC. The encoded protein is CARGELETQYF.